A selection of T cell receptor beta chains follows, all from one sample in a study of T cell responses to AZD1222 COVID-19 vaccine. Profiling relied on immunoSEQ multiplex PCR, and the TCRdb table lists in-frame clones only, not all of them. Of approximately 220,000 clones detected, 85% to 95% appear once; the ten largest clones hold about 1%. Source: peripheral blood, taken on day 0 of MenACWY control vaccination. Source of these receptors: an adult in good health. CDR3s include the opening cysteine and the closing phenylalanine or tryptophan. D genes are given only for firm matches. Clone size is stated in some rows and not others, as once, few, many or a class when expanded.

TGTGCCAGCAGCCCAGGACTAGCGGCAGGCTATACGCAGTATTTT	CASSPGLAAGYTQYF	TRBJ2-3	once	TRBV9	TRBD2
TGTGCCAGCAGCTCCCCAGGGGTTATTGGGCAGTTCTTC	CASSSPGVIGQFF	TRBJ2-1	.	TRBV11-2	.
TGTGCCACCAGTGCCCCCGGGTACAGGGTTCAGCGGGGGGGCCGGGATGAGCAGTTCTTC	CATSAPGYRVQRGGRDEQFF	TRBJ2-1	.	TRBV24-1	TRBD2
TGTGCCAGCAGTCCTGGGCAGGGTGGGCGCAATGAGCAGTTCTTC	CASSPGQGGRNEQFF	TRBJ2-1	.	TRBV6-6	.
TGCGCCAGCAGTTATCTGGGGACAGGGACGGATACGCAGTATTTT	CASSYLGTGTDTQYF	TRBJ2-3	.	TRBV5-1	TRBD1
TGTGCCAGCAGCAAAACAGGCACTGAAGCTTTCTTT	CASSKTGTEAFF	TRBJ1-1	.	TRBV6-5	.
TGTGCCAGCAGCTTAGATTTCAGTTTGAACACTGAAGCTTTCTTT	CASSLDFSLNTEAFF	TRBJ1-1	.	TRBV7-2	.
TGTGCCAGCAGCTCCGGGCCGAGATCCAACTATGGCTACACCTTC	CASSSGPRSNYGYTF	TRBJ1-2	.	TRBV7-9	.
TGTGCCAGCAGTGCGCCGGGACAGGGTTCCTACGAGCAGTACTTC	CASSAPGQGSYEQYF	TRBJ2-7	.	TRBV6-2/TRBV6-3	TRBD1
TGTGCCAGCAGTGAAGGGGGCAGCACCACTACTAACTATGGCTACACCTTC	CASSEGGSTTTNYGYTF	TRBJ1-2	.	TRBV6-1	.
TGTGCCAGCAGTGACCTGAATGCCGAGCGGGGTAGCAATGAGCAGTTCTTC	CASSDLNAERGSNEQFF	TRBJ2-1	.	TRBV6-2/TRBV6-3	TRBD2
TGTGCCAGCGGAGGGCTGGCGGGCCGAGGACCTAAAGCTTTCTTT	CASGGLAGRGPKAFF	TRBJ1-1	.	TRBV11-2	.
TGTGCCAGCAGCCCAGGACCGACTCTCACGGGCTCCTACGAGCAGTACTTC	CASSPGPTLTGSYEQYF	TRBJ2-7	.	TRBV7-3	.
TGTGCCAGCTCCGACAAGGCGAATTCACCCCTCCACTTT	CASSDKANSPLHF	TRBJ1-6	.	TRBV18	.
TGTGCCAGCAGCCCGACCGGGCCCCTGGGCACTGAAGCTTTCTTT	CASSPTGPLGTEAFF	TRBJ1-1	.	TRBV3-1/TRBV3-2	.
TGTGCCAGCAGCCAGGGCTCTGAAGCTTTCTTT	CASSQGSEAFF	TRBJ1-1	.	TRBV3-1/TRBV3-2	.
TGTGCCAGCAGCTTGGCTAGGTTTACGAATGAGCAGTTCTTC	CASSLARFTNEQFF	TRBJ2-1	.	TRBV5-5	.
TGTGCCAGCAGCCCGACAGGGACGGTGACCAATTCACCCCTCCACTTT	CASSPTGTVTNSPLHF	TRBJ1-6	few	TRBV7-2	TRBD1
TGTGCCAGTAGTATAGGGGGCAGGGGGCGAAGGAGCAATCAGCCCCAGCATTTT	CASSIGGRGRRSNQPQHF	TRBJ1-5	.	TRBV19	TRBD1
TGTGCCAGCAGCTTGGATGGAAGCCTCAATCAGCCCCAGCATTTT	CASSLDGSLNQPQHF	TRBJ1-5	.	TRBV5-6	.
TGTGCCAGCAGCTTGGAACTCGCGGGGACTCGGGACGAGCAGTACTTC	CASSLELAGTRDEQYF	TRBJ2-7	.	TRBV5-4	.
TGCAGCGTTTTAAAGGCGAACACTGAAGCTTTCTTT	CSVLKANTEAFF	TRBJ1-1	once	TRBV29-1	.
TGTGCCAGCAGTCCGGACATGAATGAAAAACTGTTTTTT	CASSPDMNEKLFF	TRBJ1-4	.	TRBV12-3/TRBV12-4	.
TGTGCCAGCAGCCAAGACACGCAGGGTTTAAGTGGCTACACCTTC	CASSQDTQGLSGYTF	TRBJ1-2	.	TRBV3-1/TRBV3-2	.
TGTGCCTGGATACAGGACAGGGGTGGTGAGCAGTTCTTC	CAWIQDRGGEQFF	TRBJ2-1	.	TRBV30	TRBD1
TGTGCCAGCAGGGCCAGGGAGACCCAGTACTTC	CASRARETQYF	TRBJ2-5	.	TRBV6-6	.
TGCAGTGCTAGCGGCTATGGCTACACCTTC	CSASGYGYTF	TRBJ1-2	.	TRBV20-1	.
TGTGCCAGCTCACCAGGGTTAAATGAAAAACTGTTTTTT	CASSPGLNEKLFF	TRBJ1-4	.	TRBV18	.
TGTGCCAGCGTCCTGCAGGAAAACTATGGCTACACCTTC	CASVLQENYGYTF	TRBJ1-2	.	TRBV6-5	.
TGTGCCAGCAGTGCACAGATACAGGGTGGTGGCAATCAGCCCCAGCATTTT	CASSAQIQGGGNQPQHF	TRBJ1-5	.	TRBV28	.
TGTGCCAGCAGTCAGACTTACAGAGTGAACACTGAAGCTTTCTTT	CASSQTYRVNTEAFF	TRBJ1-1	.	TRBV6-5	.
TGTGCCAGCAGTCCACAGGCGCCCAAAGGGGGTTCACCCCTCCACTTT	CASSPQAPKGGSPLHF	TRBJ1-6	once	TRBV2	.
TGTGCCAGCAGTCCGGACAGGTCCTCCCAAGAGACCCAGTACTTC	CASSPDRSSQETQYF	TRBJ2-5	once	TRBV6-5	TRBD1
TGTGCCAGCAGTTCAGCTGACTCTGGAAACACCATATATTTT	CASSSADSGNTIYF	TRBJ1-3	once	TRBV28	.
TGCGCCAGCAGCTTGGACGGTCTCCTCAATTCACCCCTCCACTTT	CASSLDGLLNSPLHF	TRBJ1-6	.	TRBV5-1	.
TGTGCCAGCTCACCACCAGGTCACGAGCAGTACTTC	CASSPPGHEQYF	TRBJ2-7	.	TRBV18	.
TGTGCCAGCAGTGACAGGACAGGGGGTGGCTACACCTTC	CASSDRTGGGYTF	TRBJ1-2	once	TRBV6-1	TRBD1
TGTGCCAGCAGCTTAAGTCGCAGGGCCTTTGTGGGGGACATTCAGTACTTC	CASSLSRRAFVGDIQYF	TRBJ2-4	.	TRBV7-9	.
TGTGCCAGTAGTACGGCAGGGGGCGGCTATGGCTACACCTTC	CASSTAGGGYGYTF	TRBJ1-2	.	TRBV19	TRBD1
TGTGCCAGTAGTCCCCTGACAGGGGGCGGCAATCCGAAACTGTTTTTT	CASSPLTGGGNPKLFF	TRBJ1-4	.	TRBV19	TRBD1
TGTGCCAGCAGTCCTATCACAGGGGGCGCGCTCTACGAGCAGTTCTTC	CASSPITGGALYEQFF	TRBJ2-1	.	TRBV6-6	TRBD1
TGTGCCTGGAGGTGGCAGGGGTATGGCTATGGCTACACCTTC	CAWRWQGYGYGYTF	TRBJ1-2	.	TRBV30	.
TGTGCCAGCTCACCTGAAGATCGACAGGGAGGAACTGAAGCTTTCTTT	CASSPEDRQGGTEAFF	TRBJ1-1	once	TRBV18	TRBD1
TGTGCCAGCAGTCAACAGGGGAATCAGCCCCAGCATTTT	CASSQQGNQPQHF	TRBJ1-5	.	TRBV6-5	TRBD1
TGTGCCAGCAGCTTGCAAACTAGCTGGTTGGAGCAGTACTTC	CASSLQTSWLEQYF	TRBJ2-7	once	TRBV5-6	.
TGCGCCAGCAGCTTCGACGTAGGAGGGGGAAATCAGCCCCAGCATTTT	CASSFDVGGGNQPQHF	TRBJ1-5	once	TRBV4-1	.
TGTGCCAGCCCGGACAGGGGTTTGGAGACCCAGTACTTC	CASPDRGLETQYF	TRBJ2-5	.	TRBV18	TRBD1
TGTGCCAGCAGTTATGGACGAATGAACACTGAAGCTTTCTTT	CASSYGRMNTEAFF	TRBJ1-1	.	TRBV6-5	.
TGTGCCAGCAGTAGCGGGGGGGATACAGATACGCAGTATTTT	CASSSGGDTDTQYF	TRBJ2-3	.	TRBV28	TRBD2
TGTGCCAGCAGTTTCCCGGGTGGCTACGAGCAGTACTTC	CASSFPGGYEQYF	TRBJ2-7	.	TRBV28	.
TGTGCCTGGGCCTCCTGGGCGGGGGACTACGAGCAGTACTTC	CAWASWAGDYEQYF	TRBJ2-7	.	TRBV30	TRBD2
TGTGCCAGCACGGTAGATTTTCGGGGGGAGCAGTACTTC	CASTVDFRGEQYF	TRBJ2-7	.	TRBV2	.
TGCGCCAGCAGCGTGGGAGACAGGGTAACGGGTCAGCCCCAGCATTTT	CASSVGDRVTGQPQHF	TRBJ1-5	once	TRBV5-1	TRBD1
TGTGCCAGCATCCGAGAGCGACATAGCTCCTATAATTCACCCCTCCACTTT	CASIRERHSSYNSPLHF	TRBJ1-6	.	TRBV2	.
TGTGCCAGCAGCGTAGAGGGGACTTTAGCAGATACGCAGTATTTT	CASSVEGTLADTQYF	TRBJ2-3	.	TRBV9	.
TGCGCCAGCAGCCAAGATTGGGGGACAGTGTTAAATGAAAAACTGTTTTTT	CASSQDWGTVLNEKLFF	TRBJ1-4	.	TRBV4-1	TRBD1
TGTGCCAGCAGCAACCGACAGGGGCTATCTAACTATGGCTACACCTTC	CASSNRQGLSNYGYTF	TRBJ1-2	.	TRBV5-6	TRBD1